There are many counts of the clone carrying this T cell receptor (beta chain). The antigen is not known. The sample is drawn from a study of T cells in Graves' hyperthyroidism and ophthalmopathy. Germline V gene data show CDR1 as MNHEY and CDR2 as SVGAGI. The length of the CDR3 is 15 residues. V was cut by 0 bases and J by 5 bases, with 13 bases left in between. Study observations and caveats: Blood samples included most of the expanded thyroid clonotypes exceeding 0.001.

Hyperthyroidism had been newly diagnosed in patients aged 18 to 65, and its duration was under 2 months. At first hyperthyroidism diagnosis, before any ophthalmopathy symptoms, the blood sample was collected. This sample holds PBMCs from 8 to 10 ml fresh peripheral blood. RNA transcripts provided the source from which TCR beta CDR3 regions were amplified. HTBI primers were the set used in a first-round RT-PCR of the TCR CDR3. A single record per CDR3 protein comes from TCRdb applying MiXCR to the multiplex PCR reads. This sample yields around 700,000 distinct CDR3 sequences, of which around 19% are seen a single time; approximately 15% belongs to the top ten.

The TCR sequence derives from a woman in her forties or fifties with Graves' hyperthyroidism that later progressed to Graves' ophthalmopathy. The rearrangement uses TRBV6-5 and TRBJ1-1; maybe TRBD1 (6 bases). Sample: blood. This CDR3 reads CASSYSILQGTEAFF. CDR3 nucleotides: TGTGCCAGCAGTTACTCGATTCTCCAGGGGACTGAAGCTTTCTTT.